This entry describes one T cell receptor (beta chain). Its antigen remains unknown. The entry originates in a study of CD8+ T cells in alopecia areata. Study results and caveats: Relative to mice, TCR sharing across patients was less clear, a difference possibly HLA-related.

The treatment here: oral pan-JAK inhibitor, 5-10 mg twice daily. Alopecia areata patients gave lesional scalp punch biopsies and peripheral blood samples. The authors extracted RNA and reverse transcribed it into cDNA as the sequencing template. The protocol was immunoSEQ multiplex PCR, while the TCRdb copy is restricted to in-frame clones and leaves out a portion. The sample lists about 200,000 clones, 35% to 40% occurring once. The CDR3 is made up of 13 amino acids. V gave up 2 bases and J gave up 4 bases, with 12 bases separating them. Per the germline V gene, CDR1 is GTSNPN and CDR2 is SVGIG (reference sequence).

The source was CD4+ T cells sorted from blood, collected between weeks 30 and 35, from a patient treated with tofacitinib. This clonotype was obtained from a human donor with alopecia areata. The chain recombines TRBV30 with TRBJ2-7, with D perhaps matching TRBD2 (5 bases). The CDR3 DNA sequence: TGTGCCTGGAGTCCGGGAATCTTATACGAGCAGTACTTC. It is translated as CAWSPGILYEQYF.